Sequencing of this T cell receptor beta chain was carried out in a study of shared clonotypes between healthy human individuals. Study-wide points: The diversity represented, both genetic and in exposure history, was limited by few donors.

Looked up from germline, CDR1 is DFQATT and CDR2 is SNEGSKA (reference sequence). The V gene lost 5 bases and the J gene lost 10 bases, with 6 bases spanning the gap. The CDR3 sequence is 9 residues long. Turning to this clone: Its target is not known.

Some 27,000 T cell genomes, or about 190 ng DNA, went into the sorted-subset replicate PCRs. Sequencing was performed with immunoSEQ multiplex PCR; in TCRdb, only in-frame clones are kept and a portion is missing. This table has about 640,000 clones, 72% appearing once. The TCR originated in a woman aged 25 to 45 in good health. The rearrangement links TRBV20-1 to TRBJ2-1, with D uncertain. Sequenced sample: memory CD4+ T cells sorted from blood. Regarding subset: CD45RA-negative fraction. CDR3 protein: CSAGLEQFF. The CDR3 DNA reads TGCAGTGCTGGTCTAGAGCAGTTCTTC.